This T cell receptor (beta chain) was identified during a study of blood T cell repertoires in COVID-19. Study background: There were acute and convalescent COVID-19 samples, and they came from the United States, Italy and Spain.

Adults between roughly 18 and 100 years of age took part from about 24 US areas. Clinical history reported by participants formed the basis on which cohorts were assigned. The repertoire was sequenced with immunoSEQ multiplex PCR; TCRdb's copy has only in-frame clones and lacks some. The sample consists of 160,000 or so clones, 65% to 85% of them appearing once. The CDR3 extends over 16 amino acids. Trimming stripped 0 bases from V and 2 bases from J, with 11 bases between. The germline V gene has CDR1 PRHDT and CDR2 FYEKMQ (reference sequence). The sequencing input was PBMCs or T cells enriched from blood (not recorded which). The sequence was obtained from a man aged 40-49 years who had recovered from COVID-19. This chain uses TRBV13 with TRBJ1-5, with D possibly matching TRBD1 (6 bases). The DNA for the CDR3 is TGTGCCAGCAGCTTAGGTAGGGGGATTGGCAATCAGCCCCAGCATTTT. It encodes CASSLGRGIGNQPQHF.